This T cell receptor (beta chain) was documented in a study of response to subunit inactivated influenza vaccine. V was pared by 4 bases and J by 4 bases, with 20 bases between. The CDR3 extends over 17 amino acids. Germline CDR1 reads SGHTA; CDR2 reads FQGNSA. TCRdb recomputed calls from the RT-PCR reads with MiXCR, one row per CDR3 protein. Here the sample spans around 160,000 distinct CDR3 sequences, approximately 11% being singletons. General study points: The authors suggested that few new T cells are recruited per seasonal influenza vaccination.

This clonotype turned up a few times. Its antigen remains unknown. The TCR comes from a man aged 45-65 years who received an inactivated influenza vaccine. The rearrangement joins TRBV7-2 to TRBJ2-1; the D gene is possibly TRBD2 (7 bases). Sequenced here: non-naive T cells sorted from PBMCs, sampled more than 35 days after vaccination. CDR3 amino acids: CASSYGGARGFYNEQFF. The CDR3 DNA reads as TGTGCCAGCAGCTATGGGGGGGCCAGGGGATTTTACAATGAGCAGTTCTTC.